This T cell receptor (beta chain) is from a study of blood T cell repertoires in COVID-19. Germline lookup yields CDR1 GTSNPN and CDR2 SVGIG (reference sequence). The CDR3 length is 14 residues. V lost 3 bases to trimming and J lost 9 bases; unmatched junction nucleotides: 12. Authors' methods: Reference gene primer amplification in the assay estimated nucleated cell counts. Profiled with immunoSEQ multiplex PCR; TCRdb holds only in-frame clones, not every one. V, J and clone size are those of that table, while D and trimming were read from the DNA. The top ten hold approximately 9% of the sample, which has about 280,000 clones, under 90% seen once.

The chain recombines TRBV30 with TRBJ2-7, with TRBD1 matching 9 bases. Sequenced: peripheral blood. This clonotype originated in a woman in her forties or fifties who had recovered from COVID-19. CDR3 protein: CAWRNRDRVGWQYF. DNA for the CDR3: TGTGCCTGGAGGAACCGGGACAGGGTAGGCTGGCAGTACTTC.